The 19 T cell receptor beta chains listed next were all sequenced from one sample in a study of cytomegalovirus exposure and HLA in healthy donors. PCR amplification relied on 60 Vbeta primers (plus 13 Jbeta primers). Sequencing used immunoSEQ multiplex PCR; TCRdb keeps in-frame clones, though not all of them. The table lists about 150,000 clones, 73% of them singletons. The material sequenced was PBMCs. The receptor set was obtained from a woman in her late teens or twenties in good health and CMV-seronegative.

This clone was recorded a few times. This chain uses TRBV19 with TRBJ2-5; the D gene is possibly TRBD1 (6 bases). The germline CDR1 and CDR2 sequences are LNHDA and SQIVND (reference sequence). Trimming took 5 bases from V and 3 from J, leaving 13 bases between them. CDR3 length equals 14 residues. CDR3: CASSLSGAKETQYF. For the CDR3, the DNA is TGTGCCAGTAGTTTGTCAGGGGCGAAAGAGACCCAGTACTTC.

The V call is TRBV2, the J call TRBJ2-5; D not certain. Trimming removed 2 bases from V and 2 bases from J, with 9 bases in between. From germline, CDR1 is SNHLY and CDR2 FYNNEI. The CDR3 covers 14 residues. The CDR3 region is CASSETPGQETQYF. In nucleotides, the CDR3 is TGTGCCAGCAGTGAAACCCCCGGGCAAGAGACCCAGTACTTC. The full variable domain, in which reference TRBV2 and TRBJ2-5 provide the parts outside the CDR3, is EPEVTQTPSHQVTQMGQEVILRCVPISNHLYFYWYRQILGQKVEFLVSFYNNEISEKSEIFDDQFSVERPDGSNFTLKIRSTKLEDSAMYFCASSETPGQETQYFGPGTRLLVL.

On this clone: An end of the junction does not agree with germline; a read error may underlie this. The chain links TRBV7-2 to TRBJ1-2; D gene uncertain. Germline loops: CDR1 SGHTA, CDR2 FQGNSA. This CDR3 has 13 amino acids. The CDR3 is CASSLAQDSRKNF. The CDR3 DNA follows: TGTGCCAGCAGCTTAGCGCAAGACTCAAGGAAAAACTTC.

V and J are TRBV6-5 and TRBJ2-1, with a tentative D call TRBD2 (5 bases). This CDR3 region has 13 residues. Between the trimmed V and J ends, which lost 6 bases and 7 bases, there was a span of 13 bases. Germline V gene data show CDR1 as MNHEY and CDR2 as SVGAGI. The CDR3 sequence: CASSPGLLNEQFF. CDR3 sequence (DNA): TGTGCCAGCAGCCCTGGACTTCTAAATGAGCAGTTCTTC.

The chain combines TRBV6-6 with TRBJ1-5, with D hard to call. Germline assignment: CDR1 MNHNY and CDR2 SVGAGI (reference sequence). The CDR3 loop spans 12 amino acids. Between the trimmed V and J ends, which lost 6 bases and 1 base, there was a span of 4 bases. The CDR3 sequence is CASSGSNQPQHF. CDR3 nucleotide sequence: TGTGCCAGCAGCGGGAGCAATCAGCCCCAGCATTTT.

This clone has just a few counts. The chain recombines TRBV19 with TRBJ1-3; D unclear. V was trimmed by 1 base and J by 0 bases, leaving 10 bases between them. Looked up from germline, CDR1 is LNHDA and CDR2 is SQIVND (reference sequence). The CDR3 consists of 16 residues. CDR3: CASSIGAISSGNTIYF. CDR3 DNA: TGTGCCAGTAGTATAGGGGCCATTTCCTCTGGAAACACCATATATTTT. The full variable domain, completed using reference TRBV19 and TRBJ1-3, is DGGITQSPKYLFRKEGQNVTLSCEQNLNHDAMYWYRQDPGQGLRLIYYSQIVNDFQKGDIAEGYSVSREKKESFPLTVTSAQKNPTAFYLCASSIGAISSGNTIYFGEGSWLTVV.

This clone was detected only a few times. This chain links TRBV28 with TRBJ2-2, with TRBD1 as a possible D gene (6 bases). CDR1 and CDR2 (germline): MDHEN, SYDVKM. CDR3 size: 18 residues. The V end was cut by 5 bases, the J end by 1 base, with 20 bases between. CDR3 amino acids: CASSQRDTAGMNTGELFF. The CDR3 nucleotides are TGTGCCAGCAGTCAAAGGGACACTGCCGGAATGAACACCGGGGAGCTGTTTTTT.

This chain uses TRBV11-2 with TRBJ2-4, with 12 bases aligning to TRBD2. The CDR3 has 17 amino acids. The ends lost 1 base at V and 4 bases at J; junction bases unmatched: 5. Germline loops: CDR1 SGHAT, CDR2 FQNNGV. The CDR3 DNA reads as TGTGCCAGCAGCTTAGTAGTCCTAGCGGGGGGGAAAAACATTCAGTACTTC. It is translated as CASSLVVLAGGKNIQYF.

CDR3 coding DNA: TGTGCCAGCAGCTTAGGGACAGGAGACGACGAGCAGTACGTC. Translated, it gives CASSLGTGDDEQYV. V gene TRBV7-9 combines with J gene TRBJ2-7; 7 bases align to TRBD1. This CDR3 spans 14 amino acids. J lost 5 bases, V lost 1 base, and 5 bases had no gene match. Germline CDR1 reads SEHNR; CDR2 reads FQNEAQ (reference sequence).

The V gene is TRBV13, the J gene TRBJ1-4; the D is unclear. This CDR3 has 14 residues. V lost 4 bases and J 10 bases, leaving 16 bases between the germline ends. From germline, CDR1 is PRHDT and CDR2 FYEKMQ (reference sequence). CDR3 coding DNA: TGTGCCAGCAGCTACACAGAGGATGGAGGAAAACTGTTTTTT. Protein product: CASSYTEDGGKLFF.

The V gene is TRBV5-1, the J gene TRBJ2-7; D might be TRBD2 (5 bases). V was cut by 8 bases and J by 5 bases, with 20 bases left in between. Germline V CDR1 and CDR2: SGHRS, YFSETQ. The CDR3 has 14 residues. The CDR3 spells CASRLLAIVDEQYF. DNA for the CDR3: TGCGCCAGTCGACTCTTAGCGATTGTCGACGAGCAGTACTTC. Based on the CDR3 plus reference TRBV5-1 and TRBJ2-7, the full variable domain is KAGVTQTPRYLIKTRGQQVTLSCSPISGHRSVSWYQQTPGQGLQFLFEYFSETQRNKGNFPGRFSGRQFSNSRSEMNVSTLELGDSALYLCASRLLAIVDEQYFGPGTRLTVT.

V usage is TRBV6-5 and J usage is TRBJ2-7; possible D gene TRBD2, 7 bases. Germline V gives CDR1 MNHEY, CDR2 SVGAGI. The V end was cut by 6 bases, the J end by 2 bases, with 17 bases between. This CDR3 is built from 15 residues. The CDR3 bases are TGTGCCAGCAGCGCGCCCGGGGGGCGAACCTACGAGCAGTACGTC. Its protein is CASSAPGGRTYEQYV.

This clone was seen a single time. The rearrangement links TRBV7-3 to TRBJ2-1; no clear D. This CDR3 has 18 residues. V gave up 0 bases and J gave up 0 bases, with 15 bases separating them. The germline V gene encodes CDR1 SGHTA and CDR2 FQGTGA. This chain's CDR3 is CASSLTRPYRSSYNEQFF. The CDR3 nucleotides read TGTGCCAGCAGCTTAACCCGGCCATACAGAAGCTCCTACAATGAGCAGTTCTTC.

The DNA of the CDR3 is TGTGCCAGCAGCCGCGGACAGACGACTAACTATGGCTACACCTTC. Its protein product is CASSRGQTTNYGYTF. V usage is TRBV4-2 and J usage is TRBJ1-2; TRBD1 is a possible D gene (6 bases). Deletions cut 4 bases from V and 0 bases from J, with 12 bases between. The CDR3 covers 15 residues. Germline V gene data show CDR1 as LGHNA and CDR2 as YNFKEQ.

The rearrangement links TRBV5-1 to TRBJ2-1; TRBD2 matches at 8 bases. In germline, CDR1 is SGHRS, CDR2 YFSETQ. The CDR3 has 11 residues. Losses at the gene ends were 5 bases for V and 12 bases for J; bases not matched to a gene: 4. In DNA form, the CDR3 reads TGCGCCAGCAGAAAGCGGGAGACGCAGTTCTTC. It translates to CASRKRETQFF.

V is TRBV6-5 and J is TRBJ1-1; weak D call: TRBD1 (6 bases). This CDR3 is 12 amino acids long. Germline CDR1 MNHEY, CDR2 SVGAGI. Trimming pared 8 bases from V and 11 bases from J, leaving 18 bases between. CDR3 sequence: CASLSFGGGAFF. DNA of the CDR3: TGTGCCAGCCTCAGTTTTGGGGGCGGGGCTTTCTTT.

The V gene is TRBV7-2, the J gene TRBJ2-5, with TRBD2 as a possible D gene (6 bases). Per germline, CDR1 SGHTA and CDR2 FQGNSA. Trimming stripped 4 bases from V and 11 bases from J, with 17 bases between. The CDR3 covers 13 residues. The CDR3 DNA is TGTGCCAGCAGCTCAGCGGATTCGGGAGAGCAGTACTTC. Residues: CASSSADSGEQYF.

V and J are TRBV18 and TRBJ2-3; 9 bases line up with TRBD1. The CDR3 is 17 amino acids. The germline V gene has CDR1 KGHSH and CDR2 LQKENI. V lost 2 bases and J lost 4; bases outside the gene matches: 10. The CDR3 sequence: CASSPRRQGVIADTQYF. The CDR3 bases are TGTGCCAGCTCACCAAGAAGACAGGGGGTAATCGCAGATACGCAGTATTTT. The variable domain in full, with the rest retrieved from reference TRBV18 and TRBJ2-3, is NAGVMQNPRHLVRRRGQEARLRCSPMKGHSHVYWYRQLPEEGLKFMVYLQKENIIDESGMPKERFSAEFPKEGPSILRIQQVVRGDSAAYFCASSPRRQGVIADTQYFGPGTRLTVL.

The CDR3 region is CASRGQRSRVGPDTQYF. CDR3 DNA: TGTGCCAGCAGGGGACAGAGAAGCAGGGTTGGGCCAGATACGCAGTATTTT. The V and J genes are TRBV7-8 and TRBJ2-3, with 7 positions matching TRBD1. V shed 6 bases, J shed 4 bases, and the junction held 16 bases outside the gene matches. CDR3 length equals 17 residues. Germline V CDR1 and CDR2: SGHVS, FQNEAQ.